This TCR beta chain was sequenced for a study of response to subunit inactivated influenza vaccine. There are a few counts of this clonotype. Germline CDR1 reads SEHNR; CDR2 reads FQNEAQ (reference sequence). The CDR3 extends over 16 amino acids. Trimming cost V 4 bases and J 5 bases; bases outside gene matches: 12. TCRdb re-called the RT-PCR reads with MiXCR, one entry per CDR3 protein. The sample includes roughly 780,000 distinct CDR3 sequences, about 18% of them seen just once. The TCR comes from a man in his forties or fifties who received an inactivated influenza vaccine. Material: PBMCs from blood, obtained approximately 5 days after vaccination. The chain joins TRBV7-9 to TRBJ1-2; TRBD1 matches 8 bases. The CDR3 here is CASSSTASDRVYGYTF. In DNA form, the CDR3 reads TGTGCCAGCAGCTCGACAGCCTCGGACAGGGTATATGGCTACACCTTC.